The clone carrying this T cell receptor beta chain was found many times. The target antigen is unknown. The entry originates in a study of Graves' ophthalmopathy and Graves' hyperthyroidism. Regarding the study as a whole: In blood, most expanded thyroid clonotypes above 0.001 frequency were also detected.

From RNA, the CDR3 regions of TCR beta chains were amplified and sequenced. First-round RT-PCR used HTBI primers; second-round multiplex PCR followed. MiXCR, applied by TCRdb to the multiplex PCR reads, yields one record per CDR3 protein. The table has fewer than 600,000 distinct CDR3 sequences, 13% to 15% seen once. This receptor was identified in a woman aged 25 to 45 with Graves' ophthalmopathy. The sample comprised blood.

In DNA, the CDR3 is TGTGCCAGCAGAAAAGCGCCAAATTCACCCCTCCACTTT. Translation: CASRKAPNSPLHF. This sequence joins TRBV14 and TRBJ1-6; no clear D gene. The V end lost 6 bases, the J end lost 7 bases, and 10 bases lay between the germline ends. Germline V gives CDR1 SGHDN, CDR2 FVKESK. This CDR3 has 13 amino acids.